Each of the 19 T cell receptor beta chains below was sequenced from the same sample in a study of cytomegalovirus exposure and HLA in healthy donors. Profiled with immunoSEQ multiplex PCR; TCRdb holds only in-frame clones, not every one. Of tens of thousands of clones in the sample, approximately 93% were seen once. The sequenced sample consisted of PBMCs. All receptors come from a man aged 18 to 29 in good health and CMV-seropositive.

CDR3 region: CAWSAGILNTEAFF. DNA of the CDR3: TGTGCCTGGAGTGCCGGGATTTTGAACACTGAAGCTTTCTTT. The rearrangement uses TRBV30 and TRBJ1-1; D uncertain. Trimming removed 1 base from V and 0 bases from J, with 9 bases in between. CDR3 length: 14 amino acids. The germline CDR1 and CDR2 sequences are GTSNPN and SVGIG (reference sequence). The full variable domain, completed using reference TRBV30 and TRBJ1-1, is SQTIHQWPATLVQPVGSPLSLECTVEGTSNPNLYWYRQAAGRGLQLLFYSVGIGQISSEVPQNLSASRPQDRQFILSSKKLLLSDSGFYLCAWSAGILNTEAFFGQGTRLTVV.

The chain joins TRBV7-8 to TRBJ1-4; D gene uncertain. CDR1 and CDR2 from the germline V gene are SGHVS and FQNEAQ. Deletions cut 0 bases from V and 0 bases from J, with 8 bases between. The CDR3 has 16 residues. The CDR3 DNA reads as TGTGCCAGCAGCTTAGCCGTCTTTGCAACTAATGAAAAACTGTTTTTT. This codes for CASSLAVFATNEKLFF.

CDR3 loop: CASSLAAGNTIYF. The DNA for the CDR3 is TGTGCCAGCAGCTTAGCGGCCGGAAACACCATATATTTT. The gene calls are TRBV7-9 and TRBJ1-3, with D unclear. The V gene's germline CDR1 is SEHNR and CDR2 FQNEAQ (reference sequence). Trimming took 0 bases from V and 4 from J, leaving 4 bases between them. The CDR3 contains 13 residues. The full variable domain, with the rest looked up from reference TRBV7-9 and TRBJ1-3, is DTGVSQNPRHKITKRGQNVTFRCDPISEHNRLYWYRQTLGQGPEFLTYFQNEAQLEKSRLLSDRFSAERPKGSFSTLEIQRTEQGDSAMYLCASSLAAGNTIYFGEGSWLTVV.

The chain combines TRBV18 with TRBJ1-4; D possibly corresponds to TRBD1 (5 bases). The CDR3 sequence is 15 residues long. Germline V CDR1 and CDR2: KGHSH, LQKENI. Trimming took off 0 bases at V and 7 bases at J, with 12 bases between the two ends. CDR3 nucleotide sequence: TGTGCCAGCTCACCACCAGGCGGGGGACTTGAAAAACTGTTTTTT. Its protein is CASSPPGGGLEKLFF.

V gene TRBV29-1 combines with J gene TRBJ2-7; D call uncertain. The V gene's germline CDR1 is SQVTM and CDR2 ANQGSEA. The length of the CDR3 is 13 residues. Trimming cost V 4 bases and J 5 bases, with 15 bases left between them. CDR3 residues: CSVVGSYGHEQYF. The DNA for the CDR3 is TGCAGCGTTGTTGGTTCGTATGGCCACGAGCAGTACTTC.

This chain uses TRBV5-4 with TRBJ2-1, with 7 nucleotides matching TRBD2. The V gene's germline CDR1 is SGHNT and CDR2 YYREEE (reference sequence). J gave up 5 bases and V 2 bases, and 7 bases lay outside the gene matches. This CDR3 is built from 15 residues. CDR3: CASSFFSSGDNEQFF. The CDR3 DNA follows: TGTGCCAGCAGCTTCTTCTCTAGCGGAGACAATGAGCAGTTCTTC.

This clone came up a few times. The chain joins TRBV6-1 to TRBJ2-2, with TRBD1 as a possible D gene (6 bases). Germline V gives CDR1 MNHNS, CDR2 SASEGT. V lost 6 bases, J lost 0 bases, and 11 bases lay in between. The CDR3 totals 15 residues. The CDR3 DNA follows: TGTGCCAGCAGCCGGACAGCATCGAACACCGGGGAGCTGTTTTTT. It yields the protein CASSRTASNTGELFF.

The chain recombines TRBV10-3 with TRBJ2-2; TRBD2 agrees at 8 bases. The V segment lost 7 bases and the J segment 5 bases; nucleotides outside the gene matches: 12. In germline, CDR1 is ENHRY, CDR2 SYGVKD. The CDR3 contains 16 residues. The CDR3, as DNA: TGTGCCATCACTAAGCGGGGGACCCTTAAGACCGGGGAGCTGTTTTTT. Translated: CAITKRGTLKTGELFF.

The rearrangement joins TRBV7-9 to TRBJ2-1; unclear D gene. The ends were cut back, 0 bases at V and 10 bases at J, with 16 bases in the middle. Looked up from germline, CDR1 is SEHNR and CDR2 is FQNEAQ (reference sequence). CDR3 length: 15 residues. CDR3 sequence reads: CASSLAQPGLNEQFF. The DNA of the CDR3 is TGTGCCAGCAGCTTAGCGCAGCCTGGGCTTAACGAGCAGTTCTTC.

This chain connects TRBV7-6 to TRBJ1-4, with TRBD1 matching over 8 bases. CDR3 length: 17 amino acids. CDR1 is SGHVS and CDR2 is FNYEAQ in the germline V gene. Trimming took 6 bases from V and 7 from J; bases not matched to a gene: 16. The DNA for the CDR3 is TGTGCCAGCAGGCCATACACCTCGGGACAGGTGGTTGAAAAACTGTTTTTT. Translated: CASRPYTSGQVVEKLFF.

By share, this clone counts as medium-sized. This chain connects TRBV4-3 to TRBJ2-1; TRBD1 agrees at 9 bases. The germline V gene encodes CDR1 LGHNA and CDR2 YSLEER. J gave up 2 bases and V 1 base, and 0 bases lay outside the gene matches. The CDR3 extends over 15 amino acids. CDR3 in amino acids: CASSQGQGAYNEQFF. CDR3 coding DNA: TGCGCCAGCAGCCAAGGACAGGGGGCCTACAATGAGCAGTTCTTC.

V is TRBV18 and J is TRBJ2-7; TRBD1 matches at 9 bases. The V gene end was trimmed by 3 bases and the J gene end by 2 bases; junction bases not matched to a gene: 5. The CDR3 is 15 residues long. Germline CDR1 is KGHSH and CDR2 is LQKENI. The DNA for the CDR3 is TGTGCCAGCTCACCGAGCACAGGGGGCACCTACGAGCAGTACTTC. It is translated as CASSPSTGGTYEQYF.

The rearrangement uses TRBV6-1 and TRBJ2-7, with 8 bases identical to TRBD2. This CDR3 spans 15 amino acids. Germline V CDR1 and CDR2: MNHNS, SASEGT. The ends lost 6 bases at V and 3 bases at J; junction bases unmatched: 10. The CDR3 loop reads CASRKAGDSVYEQYF. The CDR3 DNA reads as TGTGCCAGCAGGAAAGCGGGGGACTCCGTCTACGAGCAGTACTTC.

The chain joins TRBV27 to TRBJ1-1; D unclear. V lost 4 bases, J lost 1 base, and 10 bases lay in between. The CDR3 loop spans 14 amino acids. Looked up from germline, CDR1 is MNHEY and CDR2 is SMNVEV (reference sequence). The DNA for the CDR3 is TGTGCCAGCAGTTCAGGACTGAAGAACACTGAAGCTTTCTTT. This sequence encodes CASSSGLKNTEAFF.

The rearrangement links TRBV29-1 to TRBJ2-3; 13 bases are a match to TRBD2. J was trimmed by 6 bases and V by 6 bases; bases with no gene match: 6. Germline CDR1 is SQVTM and CDR2 is ANQGSEA. The CDR3 consists of 14 residues. This chain's CDR3 is CSVLLAGGLDTQYF. For the CDR3, the DNA is TGCAGCGTCCTACTAGCGGGAGGGTTGGATACGCAGTATTTT.

V gene TRBV23-1 combines with J gene TRBJ2-7; 7 positions match TRBD1. TRBV23-1 is an ORF; its function is uncertain. J was trimmed by 2 bases and V by 0 bases; bases with no gene match: 13. The CDR3 totals 18 residues. The DNA of the CDR3 is TGCGCCAGCAGTCAATCCGAAACCGACAGGGACCTAGCCTACGAGCAGTACTTC. As protein: CASSQSETDRDLAYEQYF.

The genes are TRBV10-3 and TRBJ1-1; D gene uncertain. Germline-derived CDR1 and CDR2 are ENHRY and SYGVKD. V was clipped by 3 bases and J by 0 bases, with 14 bases between them. The CDR3 is made up of 16 amino acids. The CDR3: CAISDLEQRLNTEAFF. DNA for the CDR3: TGTGCCATCAGTGATCTCGAACAGAGATTGAACACTGAAGCTTTCTTT.

This chain joins TRBV6-4 and TRBJ2-5, with D perhaps TRBD2 (6 bases). V gave up 6 bases and J gave up 2 bases, with 10 bases separating them. The germline V gene encodes CDR1 MRHNA and CDR2 SNTAGT. This CDR3 has 13 amino acids. The CDR3 nucleotides read TGTGCCAGCAGCCGGGACTCACAAGAGACCCAGTACTTC. Translated, it gives CASSRDSQETQYF.

The rearrangement uses TRBV15 and TRBJ1-5; D is uncertain. Germline V gene lookup returns CDR1 LNHNV and CDR2 YYDKDF (reference sequence). This CDR3 is 14 amino acids long. Trimming left V 0 bases short and J 4 bases short, with 7 bases between. Here the CDR3 reads CATSRDPVNQPQHF. Here the CDR3 DNA reads TGTGCCACCAGCAGAGATCCAGTTAATCAGCCCCAGCATTTT.